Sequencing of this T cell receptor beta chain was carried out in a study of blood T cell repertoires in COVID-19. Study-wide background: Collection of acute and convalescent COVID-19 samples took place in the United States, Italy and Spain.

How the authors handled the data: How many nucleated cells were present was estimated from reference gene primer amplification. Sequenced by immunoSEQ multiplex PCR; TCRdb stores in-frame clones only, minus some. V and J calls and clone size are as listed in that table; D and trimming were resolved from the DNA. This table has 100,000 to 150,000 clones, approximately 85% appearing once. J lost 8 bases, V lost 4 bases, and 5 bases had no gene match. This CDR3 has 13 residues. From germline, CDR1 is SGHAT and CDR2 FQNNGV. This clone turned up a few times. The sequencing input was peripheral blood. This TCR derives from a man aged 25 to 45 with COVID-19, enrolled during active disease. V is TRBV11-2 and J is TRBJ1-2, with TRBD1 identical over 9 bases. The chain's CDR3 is CASSSDRGQGYTF. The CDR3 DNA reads TGTGCCAGCAGCTCGGACAGGGGTCAAGGCTACACCTTC. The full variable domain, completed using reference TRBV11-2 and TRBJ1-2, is EAGVAQSPRYKIIEKRQSVAFWCNPISGHATLYWYQQILGQGPKLLIQFQNNGVVDDSQLPKDRFSAERLKGVDSTLKIQPAKLEDSAVYLCASSSDRGQGYTFGSGTRLTVV.